The clone carrying this TCR beta chain turned up a few times. Antigen: not known. The sample originates from a study of T-cell reconstitution after alpha-beta-depleted transplantation in children. Findings and limits, study-wide: Expanded clones from the graft, numbering several hundred, reportedly supplied alpha-beta T cells about two months after transplant. Surviving recipient T cells and intrathymic progenitors accounted for some patients' high TCRbeta diversity at day 60.

A TCRbeta library incorporating unique molecular identifiers was prepared. MiXCR, applied by TCRdb to the PCR reads, yields one record per CDR3 protein. The sample includes 700,000 to 950,000 distinct CDR3 sequences, around 17% of them seen just once. CDR1 and CDR2 from the germline V gene are SGHDN and FVKESK. The J segment lost 4 bases and the V segment lost 6 bases, leaving 10 bases of the junction unmatched. This CDR3 has 15 amino acids. The sequence was collected from a male patient aged 10 to 17 who had a stem cell transplant for acute lymphoblastic leukemia, so the T cells may come from the graft donor. The chain combines TRBV14 with TRBJ2-5; 8 bases align to TRBD2. This sample comprised PBMCs, mostly from graft donor cells, obtained 360 days after TCRalphabeta/CD19-depleted stem cell transplant. The DNA of the CDR3 is TGTGCCAGCAGTCGCGGACTAGCATCGAGAGAGACCCAGTACTTC. The encoded protein is CASSRGLASRETQYF.